This record concerns one T cell receptor beta chain sequence. This sample was taken from a study of STAT5B mutations in CD4+ large granular lymphocyte leukemia. This CDR3 has 15 residues. The table came from immunoSEQ multiplex PCR; TCRdb's copy has only in-frame clones and leaves some out. The data contain some 40,000 clones, just over 85% of them singletons. What was sequenced was CD4+ T cells from blood buffy coats. The chain is built from TRBV21-1 and TRBJ2-5; no check of the table's D call, TRBD2, against the DNA was made. TRBV21-1 is a listed pseudogene. This TCR came from a human donor in good health. DNA of the CDR3: TGTGCCAGCGGCTTGACTAGCGGTCCTCAAGAGACCCAGTACTTC. Protein: CASGLTSGPQETQYF.